Sequencing of this T cell receptor beta chain was carried out in a study of CD8+ T cells in alopecia areata. The treatment is: oral pan-JAK inhibitor, 5-10 mg twice daily. RNA was isolated and reverse transcribed to cDNA, the sequencing template. The data were produced by immunoSEQ multiplex PCR, yet TCRdb's version contains in-frame clones alone and is incomplete. Here the sample spans 140,000 to 150,000 clones, 45% to 60% being singletons. The ends were cut back, 6 bases at V and 5 bases at J, with 16 bases in the middle. CDR1 is KGHSH and CDR2 is LQKENI in the germline V gene. The CDR3 runs 14 residues. For this clone: The antigen is undetermined.

Study-wide results and limits: Numerous clones, expanded in lesions, remained in scalp and blood during tofacitinib.

The chain recombines TRBV18 with TRBJ1-2; D gene uncertain. The sequences come from CD8+ T cells sorted from blood, collected at week 4, from a patient treated with tofacitinib. The receptor comes from a human donor with alopecia areata. The CDR3 DNA follows: TGTGCCAGCTCGCACGGGGAGCTCCCGTATGGCTACACCTTC. Its protein product is CASSHGELPYGYTF.